This T cell receptor (beta chain) comes out of a study of CD8+CD57+ T cells in acquired aplastic anemia. Study-wide findings and caveats: Overlapping CD8+ CDR3 repertoires of patients and controls contained approximately 29 shared sequences.

This clonotype came up many times. Its antigen is not identified. Patients sequenced had flow cytometry evidence of CD8+CD57+ cell expansion. Profiling that covered TCR beta VDJ and CDR3 relied on genomic DNA as its template. TCRdb fed the reads into MiXCR, producing one record per CDR3 protein. The table records around 500,000 distinct CDR3 sequences, approximately 32% of them present only once. V lost 5 bases and J 4 bases, leaving 13 bases between the germline ends. CDR1 SGHRS and CDR2 YFSETQ come from the germline V gene. The CDR3 runs 13 residues. The sample comprised sorted CD4+, CD8+, or CD8+CD57+ T cells (not recorded which) from PBMCs. The V call is TRBV5-1, the J call TRBJ2-7; D is possibly TRBD2 (7 bases). This clonotype was obtained from a human donor with aplastic anemia. For the CDR3, the DNA is TGCGCCAGCAGTCGGGGGGCAGAATACGAGCAGTACTTC. Translating it yields CASSRGAEYEQYF.